The rows below give T cell receptor beta chains drawn from one sample of a study of blood T cell repertoires in COVID-19. This table comes from immunoSEQ multiplex PCR, and its TCRdb copy is limited to in-frame clones, with some not included. The repertoire consists of some 230,000 clones, with approximately 85% occurring once and the leading ten covering just under 1%. Material: peripheral blood. The receptors were sampled from a man in his forties or fifties with acute or convalescent COVID-19. The CDR3 runs from the conserved cysteine through the conserved F or W. Each record gives: D gene, V gene, J gene, clone size, CDR3 DNA, CDR3 protein. The D gene is left open where the match is weak. Only some rows state a clone size, as once, few, many or a class for expanded clones.

NA	TRBV18	TRBJ2-3	NA	TGTGCCAGCTCACTTGGACTTTCAGATACGCAGTATTTT	CASSLGLSDTQYF
TRBD1	TRBV4-2	TRBJ1-1	NA	TGTGCCAGCAGCCAAGAGGTCGGACAGGGTTCCTTGGCTGAAGCTTTCTTT	CASSQEVGQGSLAEAFF
NA	TRBV2	TRBJ2-1	NA	TGTGCCAGCATGCCGAGTGATTTCAATGAGCAGTTCTTC	CASMPSDFNEQFF
TRBD1	TRBV9	TRBJ2-2	NA	TGTGCCAGCAGCGCAAGACAGGGGCTGTCCACCGGGGAGCTGTTTTTT	CASSARQGLSTGELFF
TRBD1	TRBV2	TRBJ1-2	NA	TGTGCCAGCAGTTTAGGGACAGGGTCTAACTATGGCTACACCTTC	CASSLGTGSNYGYTF
TRBD1	TRBV30	TRBJ2-7	NA	TGTGCCTGTAGGGACAGGGTGAGAACCTACGAGCAGTACTTC	CACRDRVRTYEQYF
NA	TRBV28	TRBJ1-1	NA	TGTGCCAGCAGTCCCTCCTCCCGAGGAGGCACTGAAGCTTTCTTT	CASSPSSRGGTEAFF
NA	TRBV24-1	TRBJ1-2	NA	TGTGCCACCAGTGATTGGCCGGGGAACTATGGCTACACCTTC	CATSDWPGNYGYTF
NA	TRBV11-2	TRBJ1-1	NA	TGTGCCAGCAGCTTAGACGCTACCGCCTCTGAAGCTTTCTTT	CASSLDATASEAFF
TRBD1	TRBV9	TRBJ1-5	NA	TGTGCCAGCAGCGTAGGAGGACAGGGGGATCAGCCCCAGCATTTT	CASSVGGQGDQPQHF
NA	TRBV19	TRBJ2-3	NA	TGTGCCAGTAGTATATGGCCCTCCACAGATACGCAGTATTTT	CASSIWPSTDTQYF
NA	TRBV7-8	TRBJ1-1	NA	TGTGCCAGCAGTCGGGACGGCGGGGCTGAAGCTTTCTTT	CASSRDGGAEAFF
NA	TRBV5-6	TRBJ2-7	once	TGTGCCAGCAGCTCTCGGCGGGGCGAGCAGTACTTC	CASSSRRGEQYF
TRBD2	TRBV19	TRBJ2-7	NA	TGTGCCAGTAGCCAAACGGCTAGCGGGGGGATCCACGAGCAGTACTTC	CASSQTASGGIHEQYF
NA	TRBV12-3/TRBV12-4	TRBJ2-5	NA	TGTGCCAGCAGCCTGGACACCGAGACCCAGTACTTC	CASSLDTETQYF
NA	TRBV7-9	TRBJ2-7	NA	TGTGCCAGCAGCCCTCAGGTGACCTACGAGCAGTACTTC	CASSPQVTYEQYF
NA	TRBV6-4	TRBJ2-1	NA	TGTGCCAGCAGTGACCCTCGTAGGGGGAATGAGCAGTTCTTC	CASSDPRRGNEQFF
TRBD1	TRBV19	TRBJ1-1	NA	TGTGCCAGTAGTACCGGGACAGGGGTTCGGACTGAAGCTTTCTTT	CASSTGTGVRTEAFF
TRBD1	TRBV4-1	TRBJ1-1	NA	TGCGCCAGCAGCCCTAGGGCAGGGGGATGGAACACTGAAGCTTTCTTT	CASSPRAGGWNTEAFF
TRBD1	TRBV5-1	TRBJ1-1	NA	TGCGCCAGCAGCCCCCAGGGGGCCCTCAACACTGAAGCTTTCTTT	CASSPQGALNTEAFF
TRBD1	TRBV18	TRBJ2-5	once	TGTGCCAGCTCATCGGGTCAGGACAGGATCGGGACCCAGTACTTC	CASSSGQDRIGTQYF
TRBD1	TRBV5-6	TRBJ1-3	NA	TGTGCCAGCAGCCACTTCACAGGGGCAGGAGGAAACACCATATATTTT	CASSHFTGAGGNTIYF
TRBD1	TRBV3-1/TRBV3-2	TRBJ1-2	once	TGTGCCAGCAGCCCGGGGACAGGGGGGTTCTATGGCTACACCTTC	CASSPGTGGFYGYTF
NA	TRBV5-1	TRBJ1-6	NA	TGCGCCAGCAGCTTGAGCAGGGCCAATTCACCCCTCCACTTT	CASSLSRANSPLHF
NA	TRBV19	TRBJ1-1	once	TGTGCCAGCTCGGTAGGGAGGACTGAAGCTTTCTTT	CASSVGRTEAFF
NA	TRBV6-5	TRBJ2-4	few	TGTGCCAGCAGTAGAGACAGTGAAGACATTCAGTACTTC	CASSRDSEDIQYF
NA	TRBV6-5	TRBJ1-1	NA	TGTGCCAGCAGCCGGGAGCCCTCTGAAGCTTTCTTT	CASSREPSEAFF
NA	TRBV9	TRBJ1-1	NA	TGTGCCAGCAGCGTAGACGGTAACACTGAAGCTTTCTTT	CASSVDGNTEAFF